The next 13 T cell receptor beta chains were all read from a single sample in a study of T cells in Graves' hyperthyroidism and ophthalmopathy. RNA transcripts were the template for amplifying TCR beta CDR3 regions. The HTBI primer set drove a first-round RT-PCR of the TCR CDR3. TCRdb passed the multiplex PCR reads through MiXCR, listing each CDR3 protein once. The sample holds about 700,000 distinct CDR3 sequences, about 14% seen once. Sequencing used blood. Every receptor here comes from a woman aged 18-29 years with Graves' hyperthyroidism.

In its sample, this clonotype was seen many times. The chain uses TRBV13 and TRBJ1-1, with D unclear. Germline CDR1 PRHDT, CDR2 FYEKMQ (reference sequence). The CDR3 has 15 amino acids. The V and J ends lost 7 bases and 1 base respectively, with 16 bases between them. CDR3 sequence reads: CASILNPLGNTEAFF. CDR3 DNA sequence: TGTGCCAGCATTTTAAACCCCCTAGGGAACACTGAAGCTTTCTTT.

The sample holds a few counts of this clonotype. The chain employs TRBV30 and TRBJ2-7, with unresolved D. The length of the CDR3 is 14 residues. Germline loops: CDR1 GTSNPN, CDR2 SVGIG (reference sequence). Trimming removed 3 bases at V and 0 bases at J, with 12 bases between. CDR3 sequence reads: CAWRVPGASYEQYF. CDR3 DNA sequence: TGTGCCTGGAGGGTCCCGGGTGCCTCCTACGAGCAGTACTTC.

The chain uses TRBV14 and TRBJ2-2; D ambiguous. Germline-derived CDR1 and CDR2 are SGHDN and FVKESK. Trimming removed 2 bases at V and 3 bases at J, with 7 bases between. The CDR3 has 14 residues. This chain's CDR3 is CASSQRPDTGELFF. CDR3 in DNA: TGTGCCAGCAGCCAACGCCCAGACACCGGGGAGCTGTTTTTT.

Details on this clonotype: This likely comes from a read error, as the CDR3 has no conserved phenylalanine or tryptophan at its end. The rearrangement uses TRBV7-9 and TRBJ1-6; 11 bases agree with TRBD1. V was clipped by 5 bases and J by 6 bases; unmatched bases: 6. CDR3 length equals 16 residues. CDR1 is SEHNR, CDR2 FQNEAQ, per germline (reference sequence). DNA for the CDR3: TGTGCCAGCAGCACCTCCGGACAGGGGGCTAATTCACCCCTCCACCTT. Amino acid sequence: CASSTSGQGANSPLHL.

This clonotype appeared many times. The J gene is TRBJ2-1, the V gene TRBV29-1, with 9 bases identical to TRBD2. V shed 4 bases, J shed 2 bases, and the junction held 9 bases outside the gene matches. Germline V CDR1 and CDR2: SQVTM, ANQGSEA. There are 16 residues in the CDR3. CDR3 DNA: TGCAGCGTTGTCGTTGCGGGAGGGCTCCCCTACAATGAGCAGTTCTTC. Amino acids: CSVVVAGGLPYNEQFF.

This sequence joins TRBV19 and TRBJ2-2, with 11 bases fitting TRBD2. CDR3 length: 19 amino acids. Losses at the gene ends were 6 bases for V and 2 bases for J; bases not matched to a gene: 14. Germline-derived CDR1 and CDR2 are LNHDA and SQIVND (reference sequence). CDR3 in DNA: TGTGCCAGTAGGGTTTCTAGCGGGAGGAGAAGGGCCAACACCGGGGAGCTGTTTTTT. Protein sequence: CASRVSSGRRRANTGELFF.

V gene TRBV6-2 or TRBV6-3 combines with J gene TRBJ2-4, with D possibly TRBD1 on 5 matching bases. Germline values: CDR1 MNHEY, CDR2 SVGEGT. With 0 bases removed from V and 3 bases from J, the gap between germline ends came to 15 bases. CDR3 length: 17 residues. For the CDR3, the DNA is TGTGCCAGCAGTTACTCGAAAAAGGGGTTATTCAAAAACATTCAGTACTTC. As protein: CASSYSKKGLFKNIQYF.

This clonotype was seen at least ten times. The rearrangement links TRBV3-1 to TRBJ2-1; D gene ambiguous. Per germline, CDR1 LGHDT and CDR2 YNNKEL (reference sequence). CDR3 length: 16 residues. V lost 2 bases and J 2 bases, leaving 13 bases between the germline ends. CDR3 DNA: TGTGCCAGCAGCCAACGGGTCCCTTTCGCCTACAATGAGCAGTTCTTC. Protein sequence: CASSQRVPFAYNEQFF.

The table lists this clonotype with many counts. The chain has TRBV7-3 and TRBJ2-1, with D perhaps TRBD1 (6 bases). The germline gives CDR1 SGHTA, CDR2 FQGTGA. The CDR3 is 13 amino acids. The germline V and J ends were trimmed by 5 bases and 14 bases, with 19 bases remaining between them. CDR3 residues: CASSPLPDRNKFF. CDR3 nucleotide sequence: TGTGCCAGCAGCCCGTTACCTGACAGGAACAAGTTCTTC.

This clonotype showed up just a few times. The V gene is TRBV5-1, the J gene TRBJ2-7, with TRBD2 matching 7 bases. Germline CDR1 reads SGHRS; CDR2 reads YFSETQ. The CDR3 totals 14 residues. Losses at the gene ends were 3 bases for V and 4 bases for J; bases not matched to a gene: 7. The DNA of the CDR3 is TGCGCCAGCAGCTGGTCAGCGGGACCTTACGAGCAGTACTTC. It codes for CASSWSAGPYEQYF.

V gene TRBV13 combines with J gene TRBJ1-1, with TRBD1 as a possible D gene (5 bases). V shed 1 base and J shed 6 bases, with 12 bases lying between them. Germline loops: CDR1 PRHDT, CDR2 FYEKMQ (reference sequence). The CDR3 spans 14 residues. The chain's CDR3 is CASSLEGSTAEAFF. CDR3 bases: TGTGCCAGCAGCTTAGAGGGGAGCACGGCTGAAGCTTTCTTT.

This clonotype was picked up many times. The rearrangement uses TRBV11-2 and TRBJ2-1, with TRBD2 identical over 9 bases. V dropped 6 bases and J dropped 7; count of bases not matched to a gene: 10. This CDR3 spans 15 amino acids. The germline CDR1 and CDR2 sequences are SGHAT and FQNNGV. The CDR3 bases are TGTGCCAGCAGGGGGATAGCGGGAGTTCATAATGAGCAGTTCTTC. Translation gives CASRGIAGVHNEQFF.

This clonotype was recorded many times. This rearrangement joins TRBV6-1 to TRBJ2-1; a weak D match, TRBD1 (6 bases). The CDR3 consists of 19 residues. The V gene's germline CDR1 is MNHNS and CDR2 SASEGT. V lost 1 base and J lost 2, with 21 bases in between. This CDR3 reads CASSEEVGHRLGPYNEQFF. CDR3 DNA: TGTGCCAGCAGTGAAGAGGTGGGACACCGCCTGGGCCCCTACAATGAGCAGTTCTTC.